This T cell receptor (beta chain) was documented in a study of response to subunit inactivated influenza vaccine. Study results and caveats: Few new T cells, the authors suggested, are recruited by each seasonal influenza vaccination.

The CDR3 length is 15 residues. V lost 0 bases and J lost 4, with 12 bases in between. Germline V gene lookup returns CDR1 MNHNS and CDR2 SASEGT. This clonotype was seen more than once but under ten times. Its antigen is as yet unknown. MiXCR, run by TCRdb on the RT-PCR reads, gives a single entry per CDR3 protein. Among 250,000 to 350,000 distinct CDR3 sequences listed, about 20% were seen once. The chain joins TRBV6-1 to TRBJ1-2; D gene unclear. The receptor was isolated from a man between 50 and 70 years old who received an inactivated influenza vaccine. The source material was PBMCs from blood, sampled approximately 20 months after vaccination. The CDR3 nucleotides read TGTGCCAGCAGTGAAGCGGGAGGGTCCGTCTATGGCTACACCTTC. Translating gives CASSEAGGSVYGYTF.